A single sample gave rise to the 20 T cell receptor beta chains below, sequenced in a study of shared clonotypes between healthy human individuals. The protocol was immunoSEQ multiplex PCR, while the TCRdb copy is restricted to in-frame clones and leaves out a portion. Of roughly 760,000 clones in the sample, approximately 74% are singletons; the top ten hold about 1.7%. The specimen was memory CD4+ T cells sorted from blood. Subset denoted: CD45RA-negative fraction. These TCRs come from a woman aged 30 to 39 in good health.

The CDR3 nucleotides are TGTGCCAGCAGCCAATCTAACAGCCAAGAGACCCAGTACTTC. It translates to CASSQSNSQETQYF. The chain combines TRBV14 with TRBJ2-5; D remains unclear. The V gene lost 2 bases and the J gene lost 1 base, with 8 bases spanning the gap. The CDR3 sequence is 14 residues long. Germline CDR1 SGHDN, CDR2 FVKESK.

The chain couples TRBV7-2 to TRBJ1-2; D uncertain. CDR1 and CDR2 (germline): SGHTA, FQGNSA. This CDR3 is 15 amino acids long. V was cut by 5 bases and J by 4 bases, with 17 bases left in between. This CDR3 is CASSPDAGISYGYTF. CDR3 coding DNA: TGTGCCAGCAGCCCAGATGCCGGGATAAGCTATGGCTACACCTTC.

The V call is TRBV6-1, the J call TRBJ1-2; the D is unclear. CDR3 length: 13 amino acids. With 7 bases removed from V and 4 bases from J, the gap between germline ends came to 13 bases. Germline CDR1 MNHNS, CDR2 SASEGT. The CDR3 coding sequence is TGTGCCAGCACGCGGACGGACCCCTATGGCTACACCTTC. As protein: CASTRTDPYGYTF.

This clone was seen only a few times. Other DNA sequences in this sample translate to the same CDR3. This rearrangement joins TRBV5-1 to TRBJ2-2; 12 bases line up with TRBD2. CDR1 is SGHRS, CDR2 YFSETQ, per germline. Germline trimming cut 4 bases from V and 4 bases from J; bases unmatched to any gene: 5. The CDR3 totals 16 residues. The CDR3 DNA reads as TGCGCCAGCAGCCTGACACTAGCGGGAGGCACCGGGGAGCTGTTTTTT. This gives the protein CASSLTLAGGTGELFF.

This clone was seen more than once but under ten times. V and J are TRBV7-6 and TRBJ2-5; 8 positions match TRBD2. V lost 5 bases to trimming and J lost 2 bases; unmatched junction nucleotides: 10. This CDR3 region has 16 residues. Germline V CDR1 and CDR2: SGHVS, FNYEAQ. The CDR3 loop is CASSKGAGGHQETQYF. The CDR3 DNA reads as TGTGCCAGCAGCAAAGGCGCGGGAGGACATCAAGAGACCCAGTACTTC.

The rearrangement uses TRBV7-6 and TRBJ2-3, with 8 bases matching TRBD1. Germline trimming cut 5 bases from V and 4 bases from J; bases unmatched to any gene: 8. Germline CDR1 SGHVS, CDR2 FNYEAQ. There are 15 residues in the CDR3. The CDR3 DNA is TGTGCCAGCAGCCCAGGGGGCGCGGGGTCAGATACGCAGTATTTT. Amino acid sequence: CASSPGGAGSDTQYF. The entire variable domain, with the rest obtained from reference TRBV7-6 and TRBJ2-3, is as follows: GAGVSQSPRYKVTKRGQDVALRCDPISGHVSLYWYRQALGQGPEFLTYFNYEAQQDKSGLPNDRFSAERPEGSISTLTIQRTEQRDSAMYRCASSPGGAGSDTQYFGPGTRLTVL.

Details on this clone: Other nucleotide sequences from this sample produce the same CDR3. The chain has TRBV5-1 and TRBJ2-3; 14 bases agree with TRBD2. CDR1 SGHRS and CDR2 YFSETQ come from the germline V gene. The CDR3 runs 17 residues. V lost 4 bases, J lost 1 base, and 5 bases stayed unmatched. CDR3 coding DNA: TGCGCCAGCAGCCCCGGACTAGCGGGAGGTGGCACAGATACGCAGTATTTT. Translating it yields CASSPGLAGGGTDTQYF.

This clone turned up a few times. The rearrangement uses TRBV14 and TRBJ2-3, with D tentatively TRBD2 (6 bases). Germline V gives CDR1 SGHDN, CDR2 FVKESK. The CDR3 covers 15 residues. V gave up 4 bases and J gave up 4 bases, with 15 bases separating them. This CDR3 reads CASSRGLMGPDTQYF. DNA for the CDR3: TGTGCCAGCAGCCGGGGACTCATGGGACCAGATACGCAGTATTTT.

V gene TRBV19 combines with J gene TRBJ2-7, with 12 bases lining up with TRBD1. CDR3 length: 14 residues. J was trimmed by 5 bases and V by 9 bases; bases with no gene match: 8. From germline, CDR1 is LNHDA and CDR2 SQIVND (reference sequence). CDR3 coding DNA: TGTGCCAGCAAACCGGGACAGGGGGCTCACGAGCAGTACTTC. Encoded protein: CASKPGQGAHEQYF.

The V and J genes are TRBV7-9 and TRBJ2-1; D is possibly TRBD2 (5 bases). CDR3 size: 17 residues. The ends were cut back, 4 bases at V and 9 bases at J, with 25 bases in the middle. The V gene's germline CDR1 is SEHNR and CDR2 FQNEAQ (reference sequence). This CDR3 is CASSSRATLSLASEQFF. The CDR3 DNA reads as TGTGCCAGCAGCTCCAGAGCAACCTTGTCCCTAGCTAGTGAGCAGTTCTTC.

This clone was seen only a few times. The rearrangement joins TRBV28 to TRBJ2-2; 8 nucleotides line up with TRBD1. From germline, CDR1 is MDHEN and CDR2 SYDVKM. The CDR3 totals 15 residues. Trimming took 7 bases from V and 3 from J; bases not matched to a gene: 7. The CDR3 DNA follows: TGTGCCAGCATCGGGACAGGTTTTTACACCGGGGAGCTGTTTTTT. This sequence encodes CASIGTGFYTGELFF.

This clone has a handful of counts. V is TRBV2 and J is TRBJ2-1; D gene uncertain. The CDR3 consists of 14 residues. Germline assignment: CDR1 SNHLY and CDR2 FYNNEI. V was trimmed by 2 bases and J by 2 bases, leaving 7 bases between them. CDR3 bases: TGTGCCAGCAGTGAATTCAGGACCTACAATGAGCAGTTCTTC. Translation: CASSEFRTYNEQFF.

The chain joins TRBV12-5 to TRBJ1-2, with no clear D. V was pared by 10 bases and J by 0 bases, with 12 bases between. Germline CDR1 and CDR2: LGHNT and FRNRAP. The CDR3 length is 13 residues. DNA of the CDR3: TGTGCTACTTGGCTAGGTTCTAACTATGGCTACACCTTC. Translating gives CATWLGSNYGYTF.

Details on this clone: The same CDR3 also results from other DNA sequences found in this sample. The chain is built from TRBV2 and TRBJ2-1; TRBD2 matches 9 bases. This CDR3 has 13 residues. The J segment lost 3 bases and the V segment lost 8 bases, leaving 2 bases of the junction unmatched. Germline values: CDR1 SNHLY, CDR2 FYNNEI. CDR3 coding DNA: TGTGCCAGCTATAGCGGGAGCTACAATGAGCAGTTCTTC. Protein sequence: CASYSGSYNEQFF.

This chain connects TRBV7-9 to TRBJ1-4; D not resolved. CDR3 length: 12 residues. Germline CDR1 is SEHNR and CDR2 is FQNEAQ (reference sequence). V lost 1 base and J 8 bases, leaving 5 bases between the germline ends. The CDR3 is CASSLGEEKLFF. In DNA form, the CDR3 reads TGTGCCAGCAGCTTAGGAGAGGAAAAACTGTTTTTT.

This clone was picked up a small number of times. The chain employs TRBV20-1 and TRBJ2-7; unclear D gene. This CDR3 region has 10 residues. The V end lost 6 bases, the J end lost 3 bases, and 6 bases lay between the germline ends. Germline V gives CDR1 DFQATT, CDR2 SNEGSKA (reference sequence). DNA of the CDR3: TGCAGTGCCGTTCACTACGAGCAGTACTTC. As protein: CSAVHYEQYF.

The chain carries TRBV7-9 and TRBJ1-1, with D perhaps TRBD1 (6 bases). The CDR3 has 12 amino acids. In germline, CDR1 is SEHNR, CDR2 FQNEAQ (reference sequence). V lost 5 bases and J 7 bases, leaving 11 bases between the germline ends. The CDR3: CASSVTGLEAFF. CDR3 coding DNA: TGTGCCAGCAGCGTCACAGGGCTTGAAGCTTTCTTT.

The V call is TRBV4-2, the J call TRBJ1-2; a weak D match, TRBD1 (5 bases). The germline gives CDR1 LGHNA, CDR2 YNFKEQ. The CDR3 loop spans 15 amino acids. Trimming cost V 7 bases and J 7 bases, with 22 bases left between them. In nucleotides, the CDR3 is TGTGCCAGCACCCACTCGGAGCTCCACGGGGGTGGCTACACCTTC. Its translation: CASTHSELHGGGYTF.

Written as DNA, the CDR3 is TGTGCCATCGGCGGGAGTAATGACATTCAGTACTTC. Translating gives CAIGGSNDIQYF. The chain joins TRBV10-3 to TRBJ2-4; 7 bases match TRBD2. V shed 8 bases and J 8 bases; nucleotides not matched to a gene: 6. Germline CDR1 and CDR2: ENHRY and SYGVKD. The CDR3 is 12 residues long.

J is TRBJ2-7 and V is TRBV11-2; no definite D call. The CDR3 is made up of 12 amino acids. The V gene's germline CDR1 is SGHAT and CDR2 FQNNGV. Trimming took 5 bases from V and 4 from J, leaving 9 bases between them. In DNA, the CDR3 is TGTGCCAGCAGCCCGCAGCGATACGAGCAGTACTTC. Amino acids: CASSPQRYEQYF.